This T cell receptor beta chain comes out of a study of blood T cell repertoires in COVID-19. Across the study: COVID-19 samples from acute and convalescent phases originated in the United States, Italy and Spain. T cells, B-cell-depleted T cells, or PBMCs provided the cDNA or gDNA that served as material.

In the authors' methods: By means of reference gene primer amplification, nucleated cell counts were estimated. The protocol was immunoSEQ multiplex PCR, while the TCRdb copy is restricted to in-frame clones and leaves out a portion. That table is the source of V, J and clone size, and D and trimming were worked out from the DNA. This sample yields roughly 280,000 clones, of which 75% to 90% are seen a single time; 2% to 2.5% belongs to the top ten. This receptor was obtained from a man aged 45-60 years with acute or convalescent COVID-19. Sample: peripheral blood.

CDR3 protein: CASSLRDFSNQPQHF. The CDR3 DNA reads as TGTGCCAGCAGCTTACGGGATTTTAGCAATCAGCCCCAGCATTTT. The V and J genes are TRBV2 and TRBJ1-5; no reliable D call. V lost 6 bases and J 0 bases, leaving 12 bases between the germline ends. Looked up from germline, CDR1 is SNHLY and CDR2 is FYNNEI. This CDR3 contains 15 residues.